The subject of this entry is one T cell receptor (beta chain). This entry belongs to a study of identical twins. The CDR3 runs 14 residues. In germline, CDR1 is DFQATT, CDR2 SNEGSKA (reference sequence). The ends were cut back, 0 bases at V and 6 bases at J, with 14 bases in the middle. Each donor was a healthy Caucasian. Template switching created a universal primer site, and the cDNA included unique molecular identifiers. TCRdb re-analysed the 5' RACE reads in MiXCR, keeping a single row per CDR3 protein. This sample has about 550,000 distinct CDR3 sequences, with more than 20% found just once. These data were likewise used in another study, on yellow fever vaccine responses in identical twins.

The TCR was taken from a woman between 18 and 30 years old in good health. V gene TRBV20-1 combines with J gene TRBJ2-5, with no clear D. Sequencing used CD4+ T cells sorted from blood. CDR3 bases: TGCAGTGCTAGAGATAACCGGAACGGAAAGACCCAGTACTTC. Translation: CSARDNRNGKTQYF.